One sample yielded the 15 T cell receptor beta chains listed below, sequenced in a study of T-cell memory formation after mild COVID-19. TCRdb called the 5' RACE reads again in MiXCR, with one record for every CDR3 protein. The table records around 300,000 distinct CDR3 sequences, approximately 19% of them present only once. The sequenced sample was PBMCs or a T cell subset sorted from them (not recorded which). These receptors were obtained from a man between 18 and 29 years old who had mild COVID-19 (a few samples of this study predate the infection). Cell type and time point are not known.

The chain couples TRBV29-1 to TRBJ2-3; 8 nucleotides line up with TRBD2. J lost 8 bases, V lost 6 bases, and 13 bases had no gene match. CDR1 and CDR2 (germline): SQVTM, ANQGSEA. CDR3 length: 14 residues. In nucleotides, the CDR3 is TGCAGCGTGGTAGCGGGGACGGGGAGCGGTACGCAGTATTTT. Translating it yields CSVVAGTGSGTQYF.

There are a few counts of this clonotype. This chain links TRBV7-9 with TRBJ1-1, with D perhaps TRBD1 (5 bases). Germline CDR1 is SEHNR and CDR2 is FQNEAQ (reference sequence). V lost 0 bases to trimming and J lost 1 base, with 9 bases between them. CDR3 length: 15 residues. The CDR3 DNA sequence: TGTGCCAGCAGCTTAGCCTCGGGACGGAACACTGAAGCTTTCTTT. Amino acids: CASSLASGRNTEAFF.

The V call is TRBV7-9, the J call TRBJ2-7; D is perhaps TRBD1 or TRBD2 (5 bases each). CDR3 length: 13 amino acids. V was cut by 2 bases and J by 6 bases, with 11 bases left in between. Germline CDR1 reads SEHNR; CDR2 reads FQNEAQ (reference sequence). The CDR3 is CASSLLGDGEQYF. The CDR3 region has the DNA TGTGCCAGCAGCTTACTAGGGGACGGCGAGCAGTACTTC.

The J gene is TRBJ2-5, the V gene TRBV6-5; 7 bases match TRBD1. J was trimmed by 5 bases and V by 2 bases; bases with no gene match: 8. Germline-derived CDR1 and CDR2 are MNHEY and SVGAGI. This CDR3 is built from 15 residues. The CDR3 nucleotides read TGTGCCAGCAGTTACGGGACAGAGAGAGGGGAGACCCAGTACTTC. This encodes CASSYGTERGETQYF.

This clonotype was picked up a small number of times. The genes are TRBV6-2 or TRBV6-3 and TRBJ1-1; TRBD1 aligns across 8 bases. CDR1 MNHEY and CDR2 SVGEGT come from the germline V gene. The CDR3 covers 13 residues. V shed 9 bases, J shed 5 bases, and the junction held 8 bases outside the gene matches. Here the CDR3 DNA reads TGTGCCAGGCAGGGGGCCGTGATAACTGAAGCTTTCTTT. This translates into CARQGAVITEAFF.

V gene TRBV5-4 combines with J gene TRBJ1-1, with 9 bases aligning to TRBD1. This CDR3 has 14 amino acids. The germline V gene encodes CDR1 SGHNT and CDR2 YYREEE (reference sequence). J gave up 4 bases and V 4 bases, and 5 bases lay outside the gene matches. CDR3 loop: CASSRTGGSTEAFF. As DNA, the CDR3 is TGTGCCAGCAGCCGTACAGGGGGCAGCACTGAAGCTTTCTTT.

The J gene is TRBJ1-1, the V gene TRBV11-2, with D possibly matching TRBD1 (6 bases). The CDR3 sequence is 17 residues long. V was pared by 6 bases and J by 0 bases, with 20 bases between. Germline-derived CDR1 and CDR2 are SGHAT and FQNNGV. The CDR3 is CASRQYPGETMNTEAFF. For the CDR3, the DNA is TGTGCCAGCAGGCAATACCCAGGGGAAACCATGAACACTGAAGCTTTCTTT.

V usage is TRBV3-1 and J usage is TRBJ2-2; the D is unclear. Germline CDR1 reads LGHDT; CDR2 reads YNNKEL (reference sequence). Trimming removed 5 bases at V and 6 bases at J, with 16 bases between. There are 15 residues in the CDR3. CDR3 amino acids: CASSISAGSSGELFF. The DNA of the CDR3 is TGTGCCAGCAGCATCTCGGCCGGCAGCTCCGGGGAGCTGTTTTTT.

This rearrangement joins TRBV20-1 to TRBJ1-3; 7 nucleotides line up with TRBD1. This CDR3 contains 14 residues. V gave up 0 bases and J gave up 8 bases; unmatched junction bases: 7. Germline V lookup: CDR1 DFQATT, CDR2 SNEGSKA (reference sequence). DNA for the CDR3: TGCAGTGCTAGAGATCAAGAAGGGGGCCACACCATATATTTT. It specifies CSARDQEGGHTIYF.

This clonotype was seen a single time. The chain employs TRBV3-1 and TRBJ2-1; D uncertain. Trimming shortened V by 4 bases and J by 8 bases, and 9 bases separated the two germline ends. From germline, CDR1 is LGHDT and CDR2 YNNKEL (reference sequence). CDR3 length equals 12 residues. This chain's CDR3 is CASSRLLDEQFF. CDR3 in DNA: TGTGCCAGCAGCCGGCTCCTTGATGAGCAGTTCTTC.

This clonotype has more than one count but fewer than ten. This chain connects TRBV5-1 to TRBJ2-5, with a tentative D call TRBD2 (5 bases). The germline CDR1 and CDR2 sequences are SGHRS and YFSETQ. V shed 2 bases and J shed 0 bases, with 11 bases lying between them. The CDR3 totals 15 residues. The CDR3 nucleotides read TGCGCCAGCAGCTTATTTTCGGGGAACCAAGAGACCCAGTACTTC. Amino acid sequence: CASSLFSGNQETQYF. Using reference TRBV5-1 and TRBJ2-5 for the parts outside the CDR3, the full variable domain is KAGVTQTPRYLIKTRGQQVTLSCSPISGHRSVSWYQQTPGQGLQFLFEYFSETQRNKGNFPGRFSGRQFSNSRSEMNVSTLELGDSALYLCASSLFSGNQETQYFGPGTRLLVL.

CDR3 sequence: CASSPPPNTEAFF. CDR3 sequence (DNA): TGTGCCAGCAGCCCCCCCCCGAACACTGAAGCTTTCTTT. The chain is built from TRBV11-1 and TRBJ1-1; D remains ambiguous. The CDR3 contains 13 residues. Per the germline V gene, CDR1 is SGHAT and CDR2 is FQDESV (reference sequence). Trimming shortened V by 5 bases and J by 1 base, and 8 bases separated the two germline ends. Full variable domain (remainder filled in from reference TRBV11-1 and TRBJ1-1): EAEVAQSPRYKITEKSQAVAFWCDPISGHATLYWYRQILGQGPELLVQFQDESVVDDSQLPKDRFSAERLKGVDSTLKIQPAELGDSAMYLCASSPPPNTEAFFGQGTRLTVV.

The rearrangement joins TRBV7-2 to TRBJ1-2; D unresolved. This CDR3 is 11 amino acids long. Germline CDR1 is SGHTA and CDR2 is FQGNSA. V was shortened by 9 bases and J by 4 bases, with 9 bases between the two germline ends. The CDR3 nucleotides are TGTGCCAGTAGACAAGTCTATGGCTACACCTTC. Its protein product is CASRQVYGYTF.

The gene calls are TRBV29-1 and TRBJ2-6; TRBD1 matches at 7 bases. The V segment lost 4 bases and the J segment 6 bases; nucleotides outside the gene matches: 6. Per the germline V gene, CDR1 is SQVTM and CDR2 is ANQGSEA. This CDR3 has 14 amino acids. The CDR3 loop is CSVGGQCKANVLTF. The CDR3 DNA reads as TGCAGCGTTGGGGGACAGTGTAAGGCCAACGTCCTGACTTTC.

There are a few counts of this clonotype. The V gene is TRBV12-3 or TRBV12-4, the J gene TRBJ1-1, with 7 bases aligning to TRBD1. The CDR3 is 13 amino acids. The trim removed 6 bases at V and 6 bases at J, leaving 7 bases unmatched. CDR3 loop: CASSPDRAPEAFF. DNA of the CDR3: TGTGCCAGCAGCCCTGACAGGGCTCCTGAAGCTTTCTTT.